This is a list of T cell receptor beta chains from one sample in a study of molecular identifiers for immune sequencing clone quantification. MiXCR, run by TCRdb on the PCR reads, gives a single entry per CDR3 protein. The sample includes about 640,000 distinct CDR3 sequences, 20% of them seen just once. Sample: naive CD8+ T cells from blood, with Jurkat cell RNA spiked in. The source is a human donor in good health. Some libraries in this study had Jurkat cell RNA spiked in. Each CDR3 is given with its conserved first and last residue. Each record gives: D gene, J gene, V gene, CDR3 length, clone size, CDR3 protein, CDR3 DNA. D genes are given only for firm matches. Size values are once, few and many counts, or a class for expanded clones, and some rows have none.

>-|TRBJ2-7|TRBV7-9|11|few
CASSQDSDLYF
TGTGCCAGCAGCCAGGACTCAGATTTGTACTTC
>-|TRBJ1-5|TRBV19|14|few
CASSIAGFSQPQHF
TGTGCCAGTAGTATTGCGGGGTTCAGTCAGCCCCAGCATTTT
>-|TRBJ2-4|TRBV11-3|14|-
CASSFPADSRIQYF
TGTGCCAGCAGCTTCCCCGCGGACTCTAGGATTCAGTACTTC
>-|TRBJ2-2|TRBV19|16|few
CASSITAGSNTGELFF
TGTGCCAGTAGTATCACGGCGGGCTCGAACACCGGGGAGCTGTTTTTT
>-|TRBJ1-1|TRBV6-5|12|many
CASIGPLSEAFF
TGTGCCAGCATTGGGCCGTTGTCTGAAGCTTTCTTT
>-|TRBJ1-2|TRBV29-1|14|many
CSVDFRGSPYGYTF
TGCAGCGTTGATTTCCGGGGTTCCCCCTATGGCTACACCTTC
>-|TRBJ2-7|TRBV27|14|-
CASRSGLSSYEQYF
TGTGCCAGCCGTTCAGGACTTAGCTCCTACGAGCAGTACTTC
>TRBD2|TRBJ2-6|TRBV27|21|many
CASRRRTSGSHFDSGANVLTF
TGTGCCAGCAGAAGGAGGACTAGCGGGAGTCACTTTGACTCTGGGGCCAACGTCCTGACTTTC
>-|TRBJ2-7|TRBV5-3|14|few
CASSLRALTYEQYF
TGTGCCAGCAGCTTGCGTGCCTTAACCTACGAGCAGTACTTC
>TRBD2|TRBJ2-5|TRBV5-5|16|many
CASSSTSGGPKETQYF
TGTGCCAGCAGCTCGACTAGCGGGGGACCCAAAGAGACCCAGTACTTC
>-|TRBJ2-5|TRBV20-1|16|many
CSARDGGSEYQETQYF
TGCAGTGCTAGAGATGGCGGTAGCGAATACCAAGAGACCCAGTACTTC
>TRBD2|TRBJ2-7|TRBV7-9|16|-
CAGSSGTSGNSYEQYF
TGTGCCGGCAGCTCCGGGACTAGCGGGAACTCCTACGAGCAGTACTTC
>-|TRBJ2-1|TRBV5-4|13|few
CASSTANYNEQFF
TGTGCCAGCAGCACCGCCAATTACAATGAGCAGTTCTTC
>TRBD2|TRBJ2-1|TRBV30|15|few
CACQGLAGRYNEQFF
TGTGCCTGCCAAGGACTAGCGGGAAGATACAATGAGCAGTTCTTC
>-|TRBJ1-2|TRBV13|15|many
CASSQGPATAESHTF
TGTGCCAGCAGCCAAGGGCCGGCTACCGCAGAAAGTCACACCTTC
>TRBD1|TRBJ1-5|TRBV30|15|many
CAWSVGQGARQPQHF
TGTGCCTGGAGTGTGGGGCAGGGGGCACGACAGCCCCAGCATTTT
>-|TRBJ1-2|TRBV13|14|-
CASSLAQDDYGHTF
TGTGCCAGCAGCTTAGCACAGGACGACTATGGCCACACCTTC
>TRBD1|TRBJ2-5|TRBV7-9|15|many
CASARRDSGVETQYF
TGTGCCAGCGCCCGCCGGGACAGTGGGGTTGAGACCCAGTACTTC
>TRBD2|TRBJ2-7|TRBV28|16|-
CASSPTAGGPRYEQYF
TGTGCCAGCAGCCCTACTGCGGGAGGGCCTAGGTACGAGCAGTACTTC
>-|TRBJ2-4|TRBV29-1|13|many
CSVGVDSENIQYF
TGCAGCGTTGGAGTCGACAGCGAAAACATTCAGTACTTC
>TRBD2|TRBJ2-1|TRBV28|14|many
CASSPLSPGGEQFF
TGTGCCAGCAGTCCCCTCTCCCCGGGAGGTGAGCAGTTCTTC
>-|TRBJ1-6|TRBV19|15|few
CASKPTDVRHSPLHF
TGTGCCAGTAAACCCACTGATGTCAGGCATTCACCCCTCCACTTT
>-|TRBJ2-1|TRBV30|12|few
CAPVGSGNEQFF
TGTGCCCCAGTCGGGTCAGGCAATGAGCAGTTCTTC
>-|TRBJ1-5|TRBV27|15|few
CASSLGMQGNQPQHF
TGTGCCAGCAGTTTAGGGATGCAGGGCAATCAGCCCCAGCATTTT
>TRBD1|TRBJ2-6|TRBV19|16|many
CASRDRAVIGANVLTF
TGTGCCAGTAGGGACAGGGCGGTCATCGGGGCCAACGTCCTGACTTTC
>TRBD2|TRBJ2-7|TRBV4-3|14|once
CASSQGTMSYEQYF
TGCGCCAGCAGCCAGGGGACTATGTCCTACGAGCAGTACTTC
>-|TRBJ1-1|TRBV5-1|14|many
CASSFLGDNTEAFF
TGCGCCAGCAGCTTTTTAGGGGATAACACTGAAGCTTTCTTT
>-|TRBJ2-7|TRBV7-2|15|-
CASSPGALSSYEQYF
TGTGCCAGCAGTCCGGGGGCTCTCAGCTCCTACGAGCAGTACTTC
>-|TRBJ2-7|TRBV6-2/TRBV6-3|14|many
CASSKAGIAYEQYF
TGTGCCAGCAGTAAAGCCGGGATTGCCTACGAGCAGTACTTC
>-|TRBJ2-1|TRBV5-5|14|few
CASSPYDSYNEQFF
TGTGCCAGCAGCCCCTACGACAGCTACAATGAGCAGTTCTTC
>TRBD2|TRBJ2-2|TRBV11-2|16|many
CASSFSAGGFTGELFF
TGTGCCAGCAGCTTTTCAGCGGGGGGGTTCACCGGGGAGCTGTTTTTT
>TRBD2|TRBJ2-7|TRBV7-2|18|-
CASSWVIGVRGDFYEQYF
TGTGCCAGCAGCTGGGTGATAGGGGTTCGGGGGGACTTCTACGAGCAGTACTTC
>-|TRBJ1-6|TRBV13|14|-
CASSSRAGNSPLHF
TGTGCCAGCAGCTCCAGGGCTGGGAATTCACCCCTCCACTTT
>-|TRBJ2-7|TRBV7-9|17|many
CASSLESGGIRSYEQYF
TGTGCCAGCAGCTTAGAGTCTGGCGGGATACGTTCCTACGAGCAGTACTTC
>-|TRBJ1-1|TRBV19|13|many
CASSISTNTEAFF
TGTGCCAGTAGTATAAGTACGAACACTGAAGCTTTCTTT
>-|TRBJ1-3|TRBV27|13|many
CASKDWRESTIYF
TGTGCCAGCAAAGATTGGCGGGAGTCCACCATATATTTT
>TRBD1|TRBJ1-1|TRBV28|15|once
CASSSETGGHTDAFF
TGTGCCAGCAGTAGCGAGACAGGGGGTCACACTGATGCTTTCTTT
>-|TRBJ1-4|TRBV2|14|-
CANEGQRRNEKLFF
TGTGCCAACGAAGGACAGCGGAGGAATGAAAAACTGTTTTTT
>TRBD1|TRBJ2-2|TRBV9|16|-
CASSGGQAANTGELFF
TGTGCCAGCAGCGGGGGACAGGCCGCGAACACCGGGGAGCTGTTTTTT
>TRBD1|TRBJ1-1|TRBV18|17|-
CASSPWDRSLANTEAFF
TGTGCCAGCTCACCTTGGGACAGGTCACTGGCTAACACTGAAGCTTTCTTT
>TRBD1|TRBJ2-1|TRBV11-2|14|-
CAGSLGTGYNEQFF
TGTGCCGGCAGCCTCGGGACAGGCTACAATGAGCAGTTCTTC
>-|TRBJ2-7|TRBV7-9|14|many
CASTPPGEPSEQYF
TGTGCCAGCACCCCTCCTGGGGAGCCCAGTGAGCAGTACTTC
>TRBD1|TRBJ1-2|TRBV19|13|-
CASSMTGGLGYTF
TGTGCCAGTAGTATGACAGGGGGACTTGGCTACACCTTC
>-|TRBJ2-1|TRBV4-1|16|-
CASSLRAASKMNEQFF
TGCGCCAGCAGCCTACGAGCTGCTTCAAAGATGAATGAGCAGTTCTTC
>-|TRBJ2-5|TRBV3-1|12|few
CASSQDIETQYF
TGTGCCAGCAGCCAAGATATCGAGACCCAGTACTTC
>TRBD1|TRBJ2-3|TRBV12-3/TRBV12-4|15|many
CASSPRTGGIDTQYF
TGTGCCAGCAGTCCGCGGACAGGGGGCATTGATACGCAGTATTTT
>TRBD1|TRBJ1-4|TRBV19|17|many
CASSIDHRDRSNEKLFF
TGTGCCAGTAGTATAGATCACCGGGACAGGTCTAATGAAAAACTGTTTTTT
>-|TRBJ1-4|TRBV14|12|many
CASSDYNEKLFF
TGTGCCAGCAGCGACTATAATGAAAAACTGTTTTTT
>-|TRBJ2-1|TRBV14|17|few
CASSQDLGRLAHNEQFF
TGTGCCAGCAGCCAAGATCTGGGCAGGTTGGCACACAATGAGCAGTTCTTC